One sample yielded the 9 T cell receptor beta chains listed below, sequenced in a study of T-cell reconstitution after alpha-beta-depleted transplantation in children. Unique molecular identifiers were incorporated into the prepared TCRbeta library. TCRdb recomputed calls from the PCR reads with MiXCR, one row per CDR3 protein. The sample shows about 470,000 distinct CDR3 sequences, approximately 42% of them seen only once. This specimen was PBMCs, taken before TCRalphabeta/CD19-depleted stem cell transplant. These TCRs come from a girl aged 2 to 10 with aplastic anemia, due to receive a stem cell transplant.

As for this clonotype: The junction departs from the called germline gene at one end, perhaps through a read error. The chain recombines TRBV30 with TRBJ2-1, with D unresolved. Germline V gene lookup returns CDR1 GTSNPN and CDR2 SVGIG (reference sequence). This CDR3 contains 15 residues. The CDR3 loop is CAWSVHHTSYNEQIF. The CDR3 DNA is TGTGCCTGGAGTGTTCACCACACCTCCTACAATGAGCAGATCTTC.

This clonotype was detected ten times or more. This chain joins TRBV6-5 and TRBJ2-1; D is unclear. Germline V CDR1 and CDR2: MNHEY, SVGAGI. The CDR3 totals 16 residues. Trimming took off 5 bases at V and 4 bases at J, with 18 bases between the two ends. DNA of the CDR3: TGTGCCAGCAGTCTTGATGGCAACCTCATGTACAATGAGCAGTTCTTC. Protein sequence: CASSLDGNLMYNEQFF.

This clonotype was seen a handful of times. The chain recombines TRBV20-1 with TRBJ2-7; weak D call: TRBD1 (6 bases). This CDR3 contains 14 residues. The V end was cut by 0 bases, the J end by 1 base, with 10 bases between. Germline CDR1 reads DFQATT; CDR2 reads SNEGSKA (reference sequence). CDR3 coding DNA: TGCAGTGCTAGAGATAGAGGGACATCCTACGAGCAGTACTTC. It codes for CSARDRGTSYEQYF.

As DNA, the CDR3 is TGTGCCAGCAGTGAAGGACGGAGGCTGAATTCACCCCTCCACTTT. Protein sequence: CASSEGRRLNSPLHF. The chain uses TRBV2 and TRBJ1-6; no firm D call. V was trimmed by 1 base and J by 7 bases, leaving 11 bases between them. The V gene's germline CDR1 is SNHLY and CDR2 FYNNEI. The CDR3 spans 15 residues.

This chain uses TRBV6-6 with TRBJ2-2; D unclear. V was pared by 6 bases and J by 6 bases, with 11 bases between. The CDR3 spans 13 residues. The germline CDR1 and CDR2 sequences are MNHNY and SVGAGI (reference sequence). CDR3 in amino acids: CASSPPRPGELFF. The CDR3 region has the DNA TGTGCCAGCAGCCCCCCTAGACCCGGGGAGCTGTTTTTT.

The chain recombines TRBV4-2 with TRBJ2-7; 7 bases align to TRBD2. Germline loops: CDR1 LGHNA, CDR2 YNFKEQ. V lost 3 bases and J lost 2; bases outside the gene matches: 4. CDR3 length: 14 residues. DNA of the CDR3: TGTGCCAGCAGCCATGCCGGGACTACCTACGAGCAGTACTTC. Residues: CASSHAGTTYEQYF.

The rearrangement uses TRBV12-3 or TRBV12-4 and TRBJ1-1; 7 positions agree with TRBD1. CDR3 length: 16 residues. With 5 bases clipped from V and 6 bases from J, the junction kept 15 bases outside the gene matches. The CDR3 protein is CASSLYRGRRRAEAFF. CDR3 coding DNA: TGTGCCAGCAGTCTCTACAGGGGTCGGAGGAGGGCTGAAGCTTTCTTT.

The table lists this clonotype with a few counts. The gene calls are TRBV18 and TRBJ2-2, with 9 bases lining up with TRBD1. J lost 4 bases, V lost 0 bases, and 0 bases had no gene match. This CDR3 comprises 15 residues. Germline loops: CDR1 KGHSH, CDR2 LQKENI. CDR3: CASSPPDRGTGELFF. CDR3 in DNA: TGTGCCAGCTCACCACCGGACAGGGGCACCGGGGAGCTGTTTTTT.

This clonotype was seen a handful of times. The rearrangement uses TRBV6-5 and TRBJ2-5, with a weak D call TRBD1 (6 bases). V shed 4 bases and J shed 1 base, with 16 bases lying between them. The CDR3 has 16 amino acids. CDR1 and CDR2 (germline): MNHEY, SVGAGI. CDR3 amino acids: CASSFGNRASQETQYF. In DNA form, the CDR3 reads TGTGCCAGCAGTTTCGGGAACAGGGCGTCCCAAGAGACCCAGTACTTC.